A selection of T cell receptor beta chains follows, all from one sample in a study of blood T cell repertoires in COVID-19. Clones were sequenced by immunoSEQ multiplex PCR, and TCRdb holds only the in-frame ones, with some missing. The sample holds some 70,000 clones; about four fifths are singletons and the top ten take 0.83%. What was sequenced was peripheral blood. Every receptor here comes from a woman in her sixties or seventies with acute or convalescent COVID-19. Each CDR3 is given with its conserved first and last residue. A D gene is named only where the DNA matches it firmly. The size field is filled for only some rows; it gives once, few, many or a size class.

V: TRBV10-3; D: TRBD1; size: .; J: TRBJ1-3; DNA: TGTGCCATCAGTCGACAGGGAGGTAGCGTCTCTGGAAACACCATATATTTT; CDR3: CAISRQGGSVSGNTIYF
V: TRBV6-2/TRBV6-3; D: .; size: few; J: TRBJ1-4; DNA: TGTGCCAGCAGTTCCACTTCAACTAATGAAAAACTGTTTTTT; CDR3: CASSSTSTNEKLFF
V: TRBV5-1; D: .; size: few; J: TRBJ2-5; DNA: TGCGCCAGCAGCTTGGTAAAGGCTAGCAGTGAGACCCAGTACTTC; CDR3: CASSLVKASSETQYF
V: TRBV19; D: .; size: .; J: TRBJ1-1; DNA: TGTGCCAGTCGACGGAAAGAGAGCGCTGAAGCTTTCTTT; CDR3: CASRRKESAEAFF
V: TRBV12-3/TRBV12-4; D: .; size: .; J: TRBJ1-5; DNA: TGTGCCAGCAGTTTAAACGGGAATCAGCCCCAGCATTTT; CDR3: CASSLNGNQPQHF
V: TRBV5-4; D: .; size: .; J: TRBJ1-5; DNA: TGTGCCAGCAGCGTGTTCAGTCAGCCCCAGCATTTT; CDR3: CASSVFSQPQHF
V: TRBV18; D: .; size: once; J: TRBJ1-2; DNA: TGTGCCAGCTCACCCACGACAGATTTCGAATCTGGCTACACCTTC; CDR3: CASSPTTDFESGYTF
V: TRBV5-5; D: TRBD1; size: once; J: TRBJ1-5; DNA: TGTGCCAGCAGCCCTCTAGGACAGGGGGAAAATCAGCCCCAGCATTTT; CDR3: CASSPLGQGENQPQHF
V: TRBV6-2/TRBV6-3; D: .; size: .; J: TRBJ2-5; DNA: TGTGCCAGCAGTTACGAAGGGGTCCGGGAGACCCAGTACTTC; CDR3: CASSYEGVRETQYF
V: TRBV10-3; D: .; size: .; J: TRBJ2-7; DNA: TGTGCCATCAGTGAGTGGTCAGGACTGAACGAGCAGTACTTC; CDR3: CAISEWSGLNEQYF
V: TRBV7-9; D: .; size: few; J: TRBJ2-5; DNA: TGTGCCAGCAGCTTAGTCATAGGAGACGGAGAGACCCAGTACTTC; CDR3: CASSLVIGDGETQYF
V: TRBV28; D: .; size: .; J: TRBJ1-6; DNA: TGTGCCAGCAGTTTTTGGAGCTCCTATAATTCACCCCTCCACTTT; CDR3: CASSFWSSYNSPLHF
V: TRBV7-9; D: .; size: .; J: TRBJ1-2; DNA: TGTGCCAGCAGCTCCCCGGGACTGCCCTATGGCTACACCTTC; CDR3: CASSSPGLPYGYTF
V: TRBV27; D: TRBD2; size: .; J: TRBJ2-1; DNA: TGTGCCAGCACTAGCGGGGGACCCTACAATGAGCAGTTCTTC; CDR3: CASTSGGPYNEQFF
V: TRBV18; D: .; size: .; J: TRBJ1-1; DNA: TGTGCCAGCTCACCCGACAGGCCGACTGAAGCTTTCTTT; CDR3: CASSPDRPTEAFF
V: TRBV6-6; D: .; size: .; J: TRBJ2-7; DNA: TGTGCCAGCAGTTACCGGGAATCCTACGAGCAGTACTTC; CDR3: CASSYRESYEQYF
V: TRBV7-2; D: .; size: once; J: TRBJ2-7; DNA: TGTGCCAGCAGCTTAGACCGGGACCTGGGACTTTACGAGCAGTACTTC; CDR3: CASSLDRDLGLYEQYF
V: TRBV30; D: .; size: .; J: TRBJ2-7; DNA: TGTGCCTGGGGACACGACAGGAGCGTTGGCGAGCAGTACTTC; CDR3: CAWGHDRSVGEQYF
V: TRBV9; D: .; size: .; J: TRBJ2-7; DNA: TGTGCCAGCAGCTCCGAGGGGGCGGGACCCTACGAGCAGTACTTC; CDR3: CASSSEGAGPYEQYF
V: TRBV11-2; D: .; size: .; J: TRBJ1-6; DNA: TGTGCCAGCAGCGCTTCGGGGGGAACCTATAATTCACCCCTCCACTTT; CDR3: CASSASGGTYNSPLHF
V: TRBV25-1; D: TRBD2; size: .; J: TRBJ2-7; DNA: TGTGCCAGCAGCGACCCTAGCGGGACCCGCTCCTACGAGCAGTACTTC; CDR3: CASSDPSGTRSYEQYF
V: TRBV6-5; D: .; size: .; J: TRBJ2-5; DNA: TGTGCCAGCAGGATGGGGCATCAGTACCAAGAGACCCAGTACTTC; CDR3: CASRMGHQYQETQYF
V: TRBV30; D: TRBD1; size: .; J: TRBJ2-3; DNA: TGTGCCTGGAGGGACCGGGACAGGGTCTCAGATACGCAGTATTTT; CDR3: CAWRDRDRVSDTQYF
V: TRBV7-8; D: TRBD1; size: few; J: TRBJ1-3; DNA: TGTGCCAGCAGCCGAGTTAGACAGGGGGCGAGTGGAAACACCATATATTTT; CDR3: CASSRVRQGASGNTIYF
V: TRBV15; D: .; size: .; J: TRBJ2-1; DNA: TGTGCCACCAGCAGAGAAGGAGAGCTCTCTAATGAGCAGTTCTTC; CDR3: CATSREGELSNEQFF
V: TRBV6-5; D: .; size: .; J: TRBJ2-2; DNA: TGTGCCAGCAGACAGGGATTGAACACCGGGGAGCTGTTTTTT; CDR3: CASRQGLNTGELFF
V: TRBV9; D: .; size: .; J: TRBJ2-3; DNA: TGTGCCAGCAGCTCGCCAGAGGAGCTTACGGATACGCAGTATTTT; CDR3: CASSSPEELTDTQYF
V: TRBV27; D: .; size: .; J: TRBJ1-1; DNA: TGTGCCAGCACCGGATCGGGGGGAGGCACTGAAGCTTTCTTT; CDR3: CASTGSGGGTEAFF
V: TRBV28; D: .; size: .; J: TRBJ1-6; DNA: TGTGCCAGCAGTTTATACGGGGGTGGAAATTCACCCCTCCACTTT; CDR3: CASSLYGGGNSPLHF
V: TRBV19; D: .; size: .; J: TRBJ2-1; DNA: TGTGCCAGTAGCGGGACCTACAATGAGCAGTTCTTC; CDR3: CASSGTYNEQFF
V: TRBV2; D: .; size: .; J: TRBJ1-3; DNA: TGTGCCAGCAGTGAATCCAGGGGTGGAAACACCATATATTTT; CDR3: CASSESRGGNTIYF
V: TRBV28; D: TRBD1; size: .; J: TRBJ1-2; DNA: TGTGCCAGCAGCCAAATTCGGGACAGGGGTTTGGGCTACACCTTC; CDR3: CASSQIRDRGLGYTF